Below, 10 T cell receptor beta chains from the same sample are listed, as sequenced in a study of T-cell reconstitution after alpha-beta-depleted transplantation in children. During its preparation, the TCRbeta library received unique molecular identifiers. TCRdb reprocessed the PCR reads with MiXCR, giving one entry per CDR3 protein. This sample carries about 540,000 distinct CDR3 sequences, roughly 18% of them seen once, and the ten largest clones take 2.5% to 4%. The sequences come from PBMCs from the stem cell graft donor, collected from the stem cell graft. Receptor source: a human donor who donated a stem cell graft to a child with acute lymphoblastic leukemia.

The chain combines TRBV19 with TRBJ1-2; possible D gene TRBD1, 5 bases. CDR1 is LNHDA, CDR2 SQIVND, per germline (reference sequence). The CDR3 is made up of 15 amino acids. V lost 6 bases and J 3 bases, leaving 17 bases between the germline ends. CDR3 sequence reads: CASRHSGRADYGYTF. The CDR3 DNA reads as TGTGCCAGTAGGCATAGCGGCAGGGCGGACTATGGCTACACCTTC. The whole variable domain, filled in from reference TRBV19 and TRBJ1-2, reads DGGITQSPKYLFRKEGQNVTLSCEQNLNHDAMYWYRQDPGQGLRLIYYSQIVNDFQKGDIAEGYSVSREKKESFPLTVTSAQKNPTAFYLCASRHSGRADYGYTFGSGTRLTVV.

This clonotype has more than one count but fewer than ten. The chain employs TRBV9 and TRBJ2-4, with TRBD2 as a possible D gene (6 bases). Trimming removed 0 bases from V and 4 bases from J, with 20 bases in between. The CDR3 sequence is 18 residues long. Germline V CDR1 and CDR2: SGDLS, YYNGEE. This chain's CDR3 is CASSVGPRSGELKNIQYF. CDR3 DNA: TGTGCCAGCAGCGTAGGACCCCGTTCGGGAGAATTGAAAAACATTCAGTACTTC.

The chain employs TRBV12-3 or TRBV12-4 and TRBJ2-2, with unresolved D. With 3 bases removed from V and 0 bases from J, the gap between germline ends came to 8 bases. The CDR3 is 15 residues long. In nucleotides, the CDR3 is TGTGCCAGCAGTTTCGCACAAACGAACACCGGGGAGCTGTTTTTT. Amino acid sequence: CASSFAQTNTGELFF.

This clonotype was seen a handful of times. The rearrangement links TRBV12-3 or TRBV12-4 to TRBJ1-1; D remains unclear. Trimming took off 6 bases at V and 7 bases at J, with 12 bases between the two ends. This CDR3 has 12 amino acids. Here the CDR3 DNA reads TGTGCCAGCAGGCAATCGACCCGTGAAGCTTTCTTT. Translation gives CASRQSTREAFF.

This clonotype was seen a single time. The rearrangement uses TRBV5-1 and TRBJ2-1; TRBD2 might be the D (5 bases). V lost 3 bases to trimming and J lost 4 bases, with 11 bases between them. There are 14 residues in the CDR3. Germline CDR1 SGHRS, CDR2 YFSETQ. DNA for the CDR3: TGCGCCAGCAGCTGGACTGGAGCTTACAATGAGCAGTTCTTC. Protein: CASSWTGAYNEQFF.

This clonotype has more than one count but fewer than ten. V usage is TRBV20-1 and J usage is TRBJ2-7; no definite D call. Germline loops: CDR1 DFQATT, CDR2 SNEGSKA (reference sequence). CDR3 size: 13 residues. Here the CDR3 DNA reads TGCAGAAGAGGCTTTCGGAGAACCTACGAGCAGTACTTC. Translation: CRRGFRRTYEQYF.

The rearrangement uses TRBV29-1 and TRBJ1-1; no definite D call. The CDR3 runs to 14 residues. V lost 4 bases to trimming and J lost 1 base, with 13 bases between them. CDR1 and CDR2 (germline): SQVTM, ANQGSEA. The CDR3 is CSVGGFEGNTEAFF. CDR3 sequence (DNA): TGCAGCGTTGGAGGGTTCGAAGGGAACACTGAAGCTTTCTTT.

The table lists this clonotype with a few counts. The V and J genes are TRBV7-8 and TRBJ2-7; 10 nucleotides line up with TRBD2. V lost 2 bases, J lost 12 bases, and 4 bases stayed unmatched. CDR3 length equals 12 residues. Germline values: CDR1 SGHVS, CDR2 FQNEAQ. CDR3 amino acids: CASSLRTSGLYF. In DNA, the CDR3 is TGTGCCAGCAGCTTAAGGACTAGCGGTCTGTACTTC.

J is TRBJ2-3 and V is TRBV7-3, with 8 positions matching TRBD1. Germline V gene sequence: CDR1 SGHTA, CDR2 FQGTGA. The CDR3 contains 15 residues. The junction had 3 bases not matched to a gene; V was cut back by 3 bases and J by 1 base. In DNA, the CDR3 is TGTGCCAGCAGCTTGGGGGGACAGGGCACAGATACGCAGTATTTT. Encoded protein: CASSLGGQGTDTQYF.

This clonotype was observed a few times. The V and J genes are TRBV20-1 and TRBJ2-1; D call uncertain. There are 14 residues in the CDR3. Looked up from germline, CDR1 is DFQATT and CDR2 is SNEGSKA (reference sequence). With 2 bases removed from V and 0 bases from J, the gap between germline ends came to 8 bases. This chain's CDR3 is CSARSPSSYNEQFF. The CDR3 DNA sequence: TGCAGTGCTAGATCCCCCAGCTCCTACAATGAGCAGTTCTTC.